This T cell receptor beta chain was retrieved from a study of T cell responses to AZD1222 COVID-19 vaccine. Looking at the study overall: Pooled in the analysis were second doses at about 4 or about 12 weeks.

Findings and caveats of the study: Reportedly, nearly half the spike-specific TCRs target unmutated variant regions. Only five or six individuals given AZD1222 were seropositive at baseline. Two doses of AZD1222 preceded a rise in Spike-specific TCR breadth and depth.

In regard to this clone: Its antigen is not known.

V was trimmed by 0 bases and J by 0 bases, leaving 12 bases between them. Germline CDR1 is SEHNR and CDR2 is FQNEAQ (reference sequence). The CDR3 covers 17 residues. Sequenced by immunoSEQ multiplex PCR; TCRdb stores in-frame clones only, minus some. The profile shows about 130,000 clones, approximately 83% of them singletons. This specimen consisted of peripheral blood, obtained on day 0 of AZD1222 vaccination. The TCR comes from an adult in good health. The V call is TRBV7-9, the J call TRBJ1-3; TRBD1 is a possible D gene (5 bases). CDR3 region: CASSLAGDAYSGNTIYF. CDR3 nucleotides: TGTGCCAGCAGCTTAGCCGGGGACGCCTACTCTGGAAACACCATATATTTT.